This T cell receptor beta chain was identified during a study of monozygotic twins with inflammatory bowel disease. Germline CDR1 SGHRS, CDR2 YFSETQ. The length of the CDR3 is 15 residues. No DNA is given; TCRdb re-called the 5' RACE reads and lists each CDR3 protein once. This listing includes around 380,000 distinct CDR3 sequences. The TCR comes from a human donor with ulcerative colitis or Crohn's disease, or a healthy co-twin of an affected twin (not recorded which). The chain links TRBV5-1 to TRBJ2-7; TCRdb gives TRBD2 as the D gene, but with no DNA this cannot be confirmed. Material for sequencing was blood. The CDR3 loop reads CASSLALGLAEEQYF.